Reported below is one TCR beta chain. Genes here carry mouse names. The read stops 4 residues short of the end of the CDR3; the missing end is completed from the germline J gene. The same CDR3 also results from other DNA sequences found in this sample. The data are from a study of CD8+ T cells in alopecia areata. V lost 0 bases and J 3 bases, leaving 8 bases between the germline ends. The CDR3 extends over 14 amino acids. From germline, CDR1 is NSHNY and CDR2 SYGAGN. RNA, once extracted, was reverse transcribed into cDNA for use as the sequencing template. The repertoire was sequenced with immunoSEQ multiplex PCR; TCRdb's copy has only in-frame clones and lacks some. The sample yields around 290,000 clones, without any singletons. A sort of pooled cutaneous lymph node cells used CD4, CD8alpha, NKG2D, NKG2ACE and other stains.

This TCR came from a C3H/HeJ mouse with alopecia areata. Strain haplotype at MHC: H2-k. V gene TRBV13-1 combines with J gene TRBJ2-3; D uncertain. The sample taken for sequencing was CD4+ T cells sorted from a lymph node. The DNA read from the CDR3 is TGTGCCAGCAGTGATGTGGGTGGGGCAGAA. Protein sequence: CASSDVGGAE. From start to end, the CDR3 is CASSDVGGAETLYF.